The clone carrying this TCR beta chain was observed a few times. What it binds is unknown. Deletions cut 3 bases from V and 15 bases from J, with 21 bases between. CDR1 is KGHSH, CDR2 LQKENI, per germline. The CDR3 spans 14 residues. The sample belongs to a study of response to subunit inactivated influenza vaccine. Findings and limits, study-wide: Authors suggested seasonal influenza vaccinations each recruit few new T cells.

TCRdb fed the RT-PCR reads into MiXCR, producing one record per CDR3 protein. The sample lists 450,000 to 600,000 distinct CDR3 sequences; around 7.9% were seen once. Sequences were derived from PBMCs from blood, sampled around 25 months after vaccination. This receptor was identified in a man aged 50 to 69 who received an inactivated influenza vaccine. V gene TRBV18 combines with J gene TRBJ2-1, with D possibly TRBD1 on 6 matching bases. The CDR3 region has the DNA TGTGCCAGCTCACCCCAACCACAGGGTTCTGGTTGGTTCTTC. Protein product: CASSPQPQGSGWFF.